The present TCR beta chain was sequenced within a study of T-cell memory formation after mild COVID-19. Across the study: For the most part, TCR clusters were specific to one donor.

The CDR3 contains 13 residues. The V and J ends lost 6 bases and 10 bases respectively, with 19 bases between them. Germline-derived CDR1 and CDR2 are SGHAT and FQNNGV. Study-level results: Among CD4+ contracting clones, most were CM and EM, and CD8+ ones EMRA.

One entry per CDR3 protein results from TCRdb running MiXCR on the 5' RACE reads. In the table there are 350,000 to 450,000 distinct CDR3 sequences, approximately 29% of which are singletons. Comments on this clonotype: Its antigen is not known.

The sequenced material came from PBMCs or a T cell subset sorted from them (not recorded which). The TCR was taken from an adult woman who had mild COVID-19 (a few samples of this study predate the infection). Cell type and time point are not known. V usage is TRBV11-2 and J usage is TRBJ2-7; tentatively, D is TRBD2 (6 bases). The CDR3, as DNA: TGTGCCAGCAGACCGTGGTATCCGGGAGTTCAGTACTTC. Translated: CASRPWYPGVQYF.